The 19 T cell receptor beta chains reported below all come from one sample, sequenced in a study of Ad26.COV2.S vaccination and SARS-CoV-2 variants. Assay: immunoSEQ multiplex PCR; the TCRdb copy retains only in-frame clones and omits some. The repertoire includes 200,000 to 300,000 clones, around nine tenths of them detected once, and about 2.7% sits in the top ten. Noted treatment: some 20 received Ad26.COV2.S at low or high dose, single or two shots; 5 received placebo; per-sample allocation not given. Samples were taken on day 63 after the first vaccine or placebo injection. Material: peripheral blood, obtained in a trial of Ad26.COV2.S vaccine versus placebo. The source of these receptors is a person aged 18-60 years who received the Ad26.COV2.S COVID-19 vaccine or a placebo.

This chain links TRBV6-2 or TRBV6-3 with TRBJ2-2, with a possible D match to TRBD2 (5 bases). The CDR3 is 16 amino acids. Germline CDR1 and CDR2: MNHEY and SVGEGT. Trimming pared 2 bases from V and 9 bases from J, leaving 19 bases between. The CDR3 nucleotides read TGTGCCAGCAGTTACGGAGGTTCCCCTGTCATCCGGGAGCTGTTTTTT. It yields the protein CASSYGGSPVIRELFF.

The table lists this clone with a few counts. The chain uses TRBV5-5 and TRBJ1-5; D may be TRBD1 (5 bases). CDR3 length equals 17 residues. Trimming shortened V by 2 bases and J by 9 bases, and 24 bases separated the two germline ends. Germline CDR1 reads SGHKS; CDR2 reads YYEKEE (reference sequence). The CDR3, as DNA: TGTGCCAGCAGCTTAGGGGCTCAGGCGCCCGTTCAATGGCCCCAGCATTTT. Protein sequence: CASSLGAQAPVQWPQHF. Filled out from reference TRBV5-5 and TRBJ1-5, the complete variable domain reads DAGVTQSPTHLIKTRGQQVTLRCSPISGHKSVSWYQQVLGQGPQFIFQYYEKEERGRGNFPDRFSARQFPNYSSELNVNALLLGDSALYLCASSLGAQAPVQWPQHFGDGTRLSIL.

The chain employs TRBV6-5 and TRBJ2-1; 7 positions match TRBD2. The length of the CDR3 is 14 residues. In germline, CDR1 is MNHEY, CDR2 SVGAGI. The junction had 6 bases not matched to a gene; V was cut back by 2 bases and J by 8 bases. Here the CDR3 DNA reads TGTGCCAGCAGTTACACGACTAGCTCGGATGAGCAGTTCTTC. It yields the protein CASSYTTSSDEQFF.

The gene calls are TRBV12-3 or TRBV12-4 and TRBJ1-5; weak D call: TRBD1 (5 bases). V was cut by 6 bases and J by 7 bases, with 13 bases left in between. The CDR3 sequence is 13 residues long. The CDR3 loop reads CASSRGRGQPQHF. The CDR3 DNA is TGTGCCAGCAGCCGAGGGCGGGGGCAGCCCCAGCATTTT.

This clone is a singleton in its sample. This chain links TRBV4-3 with TRBJ1-2; D remains ambiguous. V was pared by 3 bases and J by 3 bases, with 8 bases between. Germline V CDR1 and CDR2: LGHNA, YSLEER. This CDR3 comprises 13 residues. The DNA for the CDR3 is TGCGCCAGCAGCCAGTTCCGGGACTATGGCTACACCTTC. This encodes CASSQFRDYGYTF.

The chain employs TRBV6-4 and TRBJ2-7; D ambiguous. CDR1 is MRHNA, CDR2 SNTAGT, per germline. The CDR3 has 13 residues. V was cut by 6 bases and J by 1 base, with 10 bases left in between. The CDR3 DNA reads TGTGCCAGCAGAGATTACGGGTCCTACGAGCAGTACGTC. Translation gives CASRDYGSYEQYV.

The CDR3: CASSELAATTDTQYF. CDR3 nucleotide sequence: TGTGCCAGCAGTGAGCTAGCGGCCACCACAGATACGCAGTATTTT. The rearrangement links TRBV25-1 to TRBJ2-3; 7 bases agree with TRBD2. This CDR3 comprises 15 residues. Trimming cost V 3 bases and J 2 bases; bases outside gene matches: 5. The germline V gene encodes CDR1 MGHDK and CDR2 SYGVNS.

V and J are TRBV25-1 and TRBJ1-1; TRBD1 agrees at 8 bases. V lost 6 bases, J lost 8 bases, and 17 bases stayed unmatched. This CDR3 has 16 residues. CDR1 and CDR2 (germline): MGHDK, SYGVNS. The CDR3 nucleotides read TGTGCCAGCAGGTCGACAGGGGAGGGGTTTGGGTTAGAAGCTTTCTTT. This encodes CASRSTGEGFGLEAFF.

In DNA form, the CDR3 reads TGTGCCAGCAGGGGATCGCAAGAGACCCAGTACTTC. Its translation is CASRGSQETQYF. The chain employs TRBV7-6 and TRBJ2-5; no clear D. Per the germline V gene, CDR1 is SGHVS and CDR2 is FNYEAQ. The CDR3 totals 12 residues. Trimming removed 6 bases from V and 2 bases from J, with 7 bases in between.

The gene calls are TRBV5-1 and TRBJ2-1, with D tentatively TRBD1 (6 bases). V lost 0 bases, J lost 11 bases, and 9 bases lay in between. Germline V gene data show CDR1 as SGHRS and CDR2 as YFSETQ. The CDR3 length is 12 residues. The CDR3 DNA follows: TGCGCCAGCAGCTTGGACGGGACAAAGCAGTTCTTC. It translates to CASSLDGTKQFF.

The chain has TRBV10-3 and TRBJ2-1; the D is unclear. The CDR3 is made up of 13 amino acids. In germline, CDR1 is ENHRY, CDR2 SYGVKD. The V end lost 1 base, the J end lost 7 bases, and 8 bases lay between the germline ends. CDR3 coding DNA: TGTGCCATCAGTGAGTTTGGCGGAAATGAGCAGTTCTTC. Amino acid sequence: CAISEFGGNEQFF.

This clone was detected a few times. The V gene is TRBV11-2, the J gene TRBJ2-2; 11 bases align to TRBD2. The CDR3 has 15 residues. Germline V gene lookup returns CDR1 SGHAT and CDR2 FQNNGV. Losses at the gene ends were 4 bases for V and 7 bases for J; bases not matched to a gene: 5. The CDR3 nucleotides read TGTGCCAGCAGCTATGAGACTAGCGGGATCGGGGAGCTGTTTTTT. Translated: CASSYETSGIGELFF.

J is TRBJ1-2 and V is TRBV25-1, with 10 bases lining up with TRBD1. CDR3 length equals 14 residues. Germline values: CDR1 MGHDK, CDR2 SYGVNS. With 2 bases clipped from V and 8 bases from J, the junction kept 5 bases outside the gene matches. For the CDR3, the DNA is TGTGCCAGCAGTGAAACCGGGACAGGGGACGGCTACACCTTC. Amino acid sequence: CASSETGTGDGYTF.

V is TRBV11-2 and J is TRBJ2-1, with 8 bases aligning to TRBD2. The CDR3 contains 16 residues. Germline V gene lookup returns CDR1 SGHAT and CDR2 FQNNGV. V lost 1 base, J lost 0 bases, and 2 bases stayed unmatched. As DNA, the CDR3 is TGTGCCAGCAGCTTAGCGGCGGGAGGCTCCTACAATGAGCAGTTCTTC. Translation: CASSLAAGGSYNEQFF. Filled out from reference TRBV11-2 and TRBJ2-1, the complete variable domain reads EAGVAQSPRYKIIEKRQSVAFWCNPISGHATLYWYQQILGQGPKLLIQFQNNGVVDDSQLPKDRFSAERLKGVDSTLKIQPAKLEDSAVYLCASSLAAGGSYNEQFFGPGTRLTVL.

This sequence joins TRBV9 and TRBJ2-3; D unresolved. The V gene's germline CDR1 is SGDLS and CDR2 YYNGEE. The germline V and J ends were trimmed by 0 bases and 3 bases, with 11 bases remaining between them. This CDR3 region has 15 residues. The chain's CDR3 is CASSVVSSLTDTQYF. The CDR3 bases are TGTGCCAGCAGCGTAGTATCTAGTCTTACAGATACGCAGTATTTT.

This clone was seen only once. The genes are TRBV6-5 and TRBJ2-7; no reliable D call. This CDR3 region has 14 residues. V was cut by 2 bases and J by 2 bases, with 10 bases left in between. CDR1 MNHEY and CDR2 SVGAGI come from the germline V gene. Here the CDR3 DNA reads TGTGCCAGCAGTTACGGTCAGGTACCCTACGAGCAGTACTTC. It is translated as CASSYGQVPYEQYF.

The chain joins TRBV5-6 to TRBJ2-1, with 9 bases aligning to TRBD1. Per the germline V gene, CDR1 is SGHDT and CDR2 is YYEEEE. CDR3 length: 16 residues. V shed 5 bases, J shed 4 bases, and the junction held 10 bases outside the gene matches. Here the CDR3 DNA reads TGTGCCAGCAGATTGAGGCGGACAGGGGCTTACAATGAGCAGTTCTTC. Its protein product is CASRLRRTGAYNEQFF.

This chain connects TRBV4-2 to TRBJ2-1, with D unclear. The CDR3 consists of 16 residues. Germline V CDR1 and CDR2: LGHNA, YNFKEQ. The V gene lost 4 bases and the J gene lost 0 bases, with 13 bases spanning the gap. Written as DNA, the CDR3 is TGTGCCAGCAGCCGCCTTAGGACGAGCTCCTACAATGAGCAGTTCTTC. This sequence encodes CASSRLRTSSYNEQFF.

The chain has TRBV5-8 and TRBJ1-1; D might be TRBD1 (5 bases). The CDR3 is made up of 14 amino acids. Trimming removed 0 bases at V and 4 bases at J, with 10 bases between. Germline V gene data show CDR1 as SGHTS and CDR2 as YDEGEE. The DNA of the CDR3 is TGTGCCAGCAGCTTGGCCGGGGGACTCACTGAAGCTTTCTTT. Amino acid sequence: CASSLAGGLTEAFF. The entire variable domain, with the rest obtained from reference TRBV5-8 and TRBJ1-1, is as follows: EAGVTQSPTHLIKTRGQQATLRCSPISGHTSVYWYQQALGLGLQFLLWYDEGEERNRGNFPPRFSGRQFPNYSSELNVNALELEDSALYLCASSLAGGLTEAFFGQGTRLTVV.